This TCR beta chain derives from a study of cytomegalovirus exposure and HLA in healthy donors. Overall study: The Caucasian-associated ancestry cluster contained more than 75% of the 398 genotyped donors. Notes on the study in general: In a later analysis, V- and J-gene trimming of beta chains associated with a DCLRE1C missense variant, replicated independently.

CDR1 and CDR2 (germline): SGHNT, YENEEA. Trimming took 4 bases from V and 4 from J, leaving 18 bases between them. This CDR3 region has 16 residues. PCR employed 60 Vbeta and 13 Jbeta primers. TCRdb keeps only in-frame clones here, not all; method: immunoSEQ multiplex PCR. Here the sample spans approximately 87,000 clones, 80% to 85% being singletons. On this clone itself: Its antigen remains unknown.

Sequenced input: PBMCs. The chain is built from TRBV11-3 and TRBJ2-3; D is possibly TRBD2 (6 bases). This sequence was found in a woman in her 70s in good health and CMV-seropositive. Written as DNA, the CDR3 is TGTGCCAGCAGCTGGAGGGAAGAGGGAAAGGCAGATACGCAGTATTTT. Translated, it gives CASSWREEGKADTQYF.